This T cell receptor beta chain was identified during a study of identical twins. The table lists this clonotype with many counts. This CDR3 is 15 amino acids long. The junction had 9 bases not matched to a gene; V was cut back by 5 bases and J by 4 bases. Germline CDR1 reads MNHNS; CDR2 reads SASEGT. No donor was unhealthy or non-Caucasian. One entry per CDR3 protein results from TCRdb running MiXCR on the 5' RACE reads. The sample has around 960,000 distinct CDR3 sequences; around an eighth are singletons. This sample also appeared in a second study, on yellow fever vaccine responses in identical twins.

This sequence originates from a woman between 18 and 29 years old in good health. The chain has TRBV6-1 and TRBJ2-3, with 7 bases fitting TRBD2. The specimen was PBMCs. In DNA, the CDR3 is TGTGCCAGCAGTCCAACCAGCGGGACCCCAGATACGCAGTATTTT. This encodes CASSPTSGTPDTQYF.